A single sample is the source of the 9 T cell receptor beta chains below, sequenced in a study of T-cell memory formation after mild COVID-19. A single record per CDR3 protein comes from TCRdb applying MiXCR to the 5' RACE reads. Altogether about 130,000 distinct CDR3 sequences are present, about a sixth being singletons, with the ten largest covering 4.5% to 5.5%. The sequenced material came from PBMCs or a T cell subset sorted from them (not recorded which). The receptors were gathered from a man younger than 35 who had mild COVID-19 (a few samples of this study predate the infection). Cell type and time point are not known.

The chain recombines TRBV6-2 or TRBV6-3 with TRBJ1-5; D unresolved. The CDR3 has 12 residues. Germline V gene lookup returns CDR1 MNHEY and CDR2 SVGEGT. With 4 bases removed from V and 7 bases from J, the gap between germline ends came to 8 bases. CDR3 DNA sequence: TGTGCCAGCAGTTTTTCTTTCCAGCCCCAGCATTTT. The encoded protein is CASSFSFQPQHF.

This clonotype was counted between two and nine times. The chain uses TRBV12-3 or TRBV12-4 and TRBJ1-1; D gene ambiguous. This CDR3 region has 14 residues. Trimming stripped 4 bases from V and 4 bases from J, with 13 bases between. The CDR3 DNA reads as TGTGCCAGCAGTTCAGTGGAAGGGTTCACTGAAGCTTTCTTT. It encodes CASSSVEGFTEAFF.

The rearrangement links TRBV6-2 or TRBV6-3 to TRBJ1-2; the D is unclear. Germline loops: CDR1 MNHEY, CDR2 SVGEGT. V was cut by 2 bases and J by 8 bases, with 9 bases left in between. This CDR3 region has 12 residues. The CDR3 loop is CASSYRLDGYTF. In DNA form, the CDR3 reads TGTGCCAGCAGTTACAGGTTGGACGGCTACACCTTC.

The chain has TRBV6-2 or TRBV6-3 and TRBJ1-5; D perhaps matches TRBD1 (5 bases). CDR3 length equals 18 residues. Trimming shortened V by 0 bases and J by 1 base, and 16 bases separated the two germline ends. The germline CDR1 and CDR2 sequences are MNHEY and SVGEGT. The chain's CDR3 is CASSYSPWGSNSNQPQHF. As DNA, the CDR3 is TGTGCCAGCAGTTACTCCCCGTGGGGCTCAAACAGCAATCAGCCCCAGCATTTT.

This rearrangement joins TRBV4-2 to TRBJ1-6, with D possibly TRBD1 on 6 matching bases. Trimming removed 0 bases from V and 9 bases from J, with 18 bases in between. CDR3 size: 17 residues. The germline CDR1 and CDR2 sequences are LGHNA and YNFKEQ. CDR3 region: CASSQEARGRGGSPLHF. CDR3 bases: TGTGCCAGCAGCCAAGAGGCGCGTGGGCGAGGGGGTTCACCCCTCCACTTT.

V and J are TRBV5-1 and TRBJ2-5; 10 nucleotides line up with TRBD2. The ends lost 1 base at V and 1 base at J; junction bases unmatched: 4. This CDR3 contains 16 residues. Per germline, CDR1 SGHRS and CDR2 YFSETQ. DNA of the CDR3: TGCGCCAGCAGCTTGCCAGCGGGGGGGGCCCAAGAGACCCAGTACTTC. Protein product: CASSLPAGGAQETQYF.

The rearrangement uses TRBV10-3 and TRBJ2-1; 9 bases fit TRBD1. The CDR3 extends over 13 amino acids. Trimming took 10 bases from V and 3 from J; bases not matched to a gene: 4. CDR1 and CDR2 from the germline V gene are ENHRY and SYGVKD. The CDR3 loop reads CATGQGDYNEQFF. The CDR3 nucleotides read TGTGCCACGGGACAGGGAGACTACAATGAGCAGTTCTTC.

This clonotype was detected a few times. The V call is TRBV6-1, the J call TRBJ2-6; 8 nucleotides match TRBD1. The germline V gene encodes CDR1 MNHNS and CDR2 SASEGT. V dropped 7 bases and J dropped 2; count of bases not matched to a gene: 1. The CDR3 consists of 14 residues. The CDR3 spells CASTRGPGANVLTF. In DNA form, the CDR3 reads TGTGCCAGCACCAGGGGGCCTGGGGCCAACGTCCTGACTTTC.

The chain links TRBV5-1 to TRBJ2-2, with 7 bases lining up with TRBD2. CDR3 size: 15 residues. Germline CDR1 is SGHRS and CDR2 is YFSETQ. Trimming removed 2 bases from V and 1 base from J; junction bases left unmatched: 2. The CDR3 loop is CASSFREGNTGELFF. The DNA for the CDR3 is TGCGCCAGCAGCTTCAGGGAGGGGAACACCGGGGAGCTGTTTTTT.